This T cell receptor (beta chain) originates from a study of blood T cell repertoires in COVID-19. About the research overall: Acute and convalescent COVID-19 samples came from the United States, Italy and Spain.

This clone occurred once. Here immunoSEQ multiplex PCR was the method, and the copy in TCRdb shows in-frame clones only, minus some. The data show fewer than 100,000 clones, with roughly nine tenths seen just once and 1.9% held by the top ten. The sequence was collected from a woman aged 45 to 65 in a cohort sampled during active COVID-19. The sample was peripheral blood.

CDR3 in DNA: TGTGCCAGCTCACCACCCAGGGGTCACTACTCTGGAAACACCATATATTTT. Its protein is CASSPPRGHYSGNTIYF. The chain is built from TRBV18 and TRBJ1-3, with a tentative D call TRBD1 (6 bases). The CDR3 covers 17 residues. The V end was cut by 0 bases, the J end by 0 bases, with 12 bases between. Germline V gene lookup returns CDR1 KGHSH and CDR2 LQKENI.